Reported below is one T cell receptor (beta chain). Antigen specificity is unknown. These data originate in a study of cytomegalovirus exposure and HLA in healthy donors. Study background: HLA-typed donors were the source of roughly 85 million unique TCRs held in an early data release.

Study-level points and caveats: Apart from CMV serostatus, no immune exposure information was available.

Use of 60 Vbeta and 13 Jbeta primers characterized the PCR. Clones were sequenced by immunoSEQ multiplex PCR, and TCRdb holds only the in-frame ones, with some missing. Among 200,000 to 250,000 clones listed, around four fifths were seen once. Germline V gives CDR1 SQVTM, CDR2 ANQGSEA. The CDR3 is 13 amino acids. With 4 bases removed from V and 3 bases from J, the gap between germline ends came to 12 bases. In nominal health when sampled, donors likely had unrecorded immune exposures nonetheless. Material: PBMCs. V and J are TRBV29-1 and TRBJ1-1; no clear D. This clonotype originated in a male donor in good health and CMV-seronegative. CDR3 residues: CSVVRQVYTEAFF. CDR3 in DNA: TGCAGCGTTGTTCGTCAGGTTTACACTGAAGCTTTCTTT.